These T cell receptor beta chains were read from a single sample in a study of cytomegalovirus exposure and HLA in healthy donors. Profiled with immunoSEQ multiplex PCR; TCRdb holds only in-frame clones, not every one. The table shows 100,000 or so clones, with around 72% occurring only once. The sample consisted of PBMCs. These receptors came from a man aged 25-40 years in good health and CMV-seronegative. Each CDR3 is given without its conserved first and last residue. Some rows mark clone size as missing; the rest say once, few, many or name a class of expanded clone.

>TRBV5-6|-|TRBJ1-2|12
ASSLYRDYYGYT
>TRBV6-6|once|TRBJ2-1|12
AGSTSGSSSEQF
>TRBV7-9|-|TRBJ2-5|11
ASRRSPSETQY
>TRBV2|once|TRBJ2-3|12
ASTTGLAADTQY
>TRBV13|-|TRBJ2-7|12
ASRVGQGVHEQY
>TRBV29-1|-|TRBJ1-1|11
SVDGSARFEAF
>TRBV29-1|-|TRBJ2-1|12
SVEGVSSYNEQF
>TRBV5-1|-|TRBJ1-1|11
ASSFLSNTEAF
>TRBV4-1|-|TRBJ1-2|13
ASSQETGANYGYT
>TRBV29-1|-|TRBJ1-1|12
SVVLPGIYTEAF
>TRBV7-2|-|TRBJ2-6|15
ASSLGPGSHGANVLT
>TRBV7-6|once|TRBJ2-1|12
ASSLGLEANEQF
>TRBV5-1|-|TRBJ2-7|12
ASSATGTVYEQY
>TRBV19|-|TRBJ2-6|13
ASAGQHSGANVLT
>TRBV30|-|TRBJ2-2|15
AWSVLFGGDGTGELF